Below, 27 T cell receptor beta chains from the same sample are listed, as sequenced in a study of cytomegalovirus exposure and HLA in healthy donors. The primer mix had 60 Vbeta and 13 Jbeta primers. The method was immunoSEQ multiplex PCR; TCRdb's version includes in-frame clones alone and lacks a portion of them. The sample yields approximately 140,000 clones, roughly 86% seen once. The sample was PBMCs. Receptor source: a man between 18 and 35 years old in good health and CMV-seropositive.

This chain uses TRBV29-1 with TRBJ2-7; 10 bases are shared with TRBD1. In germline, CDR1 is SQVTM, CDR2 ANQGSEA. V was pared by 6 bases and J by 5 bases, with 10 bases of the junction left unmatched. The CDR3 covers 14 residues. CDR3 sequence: CSVNDRGTGDEQYF. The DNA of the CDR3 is TGCAGCGTCAACGATCGAGGGACAGGGGACGAGCAGTACTTC.

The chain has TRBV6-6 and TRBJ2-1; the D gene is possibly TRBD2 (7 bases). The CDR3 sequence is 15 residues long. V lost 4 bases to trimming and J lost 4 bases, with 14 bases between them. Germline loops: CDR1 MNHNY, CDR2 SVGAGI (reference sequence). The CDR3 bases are TGTGCCAGCAGTTCGGGGGGACAAACGTACAATGAGCAGTTCTTC. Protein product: CASSSGGQTYNEQFF.

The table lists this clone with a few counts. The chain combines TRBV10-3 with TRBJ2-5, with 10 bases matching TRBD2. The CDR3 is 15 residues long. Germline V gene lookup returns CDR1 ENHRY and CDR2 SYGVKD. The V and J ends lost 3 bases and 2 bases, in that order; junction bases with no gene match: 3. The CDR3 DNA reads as TGTGCCATCAGTGAAATAGCGGGAGGACAAGAGACCCAGTACTTC. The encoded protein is CAISEIAGGQETQYF.

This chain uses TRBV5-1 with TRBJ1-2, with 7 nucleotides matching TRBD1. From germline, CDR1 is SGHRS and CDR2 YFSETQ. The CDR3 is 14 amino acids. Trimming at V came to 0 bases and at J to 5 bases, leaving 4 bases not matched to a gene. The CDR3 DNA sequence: TGCGCCAGCAGCTTGGCCGGACAGGAATATGGCTACACCTTC. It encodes CASSLAGQEYGYTF.

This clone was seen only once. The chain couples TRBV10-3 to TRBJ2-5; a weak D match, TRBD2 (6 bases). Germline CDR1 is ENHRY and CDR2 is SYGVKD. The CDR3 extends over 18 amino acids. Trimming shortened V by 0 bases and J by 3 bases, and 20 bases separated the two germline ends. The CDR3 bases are TGTGCCATCAGTGAGTCGATTATACCCGGGACTCTCAAAGAGACCCAGTACTTC. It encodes CAISESIIPGTLKETQYF.

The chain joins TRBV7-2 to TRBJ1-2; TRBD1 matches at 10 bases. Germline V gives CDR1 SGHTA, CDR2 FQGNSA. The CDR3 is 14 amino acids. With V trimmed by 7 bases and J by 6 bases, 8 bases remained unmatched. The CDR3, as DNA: TGTGCCAGCACTCACTCCGGGACAGGGGATGGCTACACCTTC. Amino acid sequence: CASTHSGTGDGYTF.

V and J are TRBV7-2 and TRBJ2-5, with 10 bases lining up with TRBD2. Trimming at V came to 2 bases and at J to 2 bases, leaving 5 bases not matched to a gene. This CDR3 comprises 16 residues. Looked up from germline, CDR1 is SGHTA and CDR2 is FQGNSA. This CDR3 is CASSLTTSGYQETQYF. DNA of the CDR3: TGTGCCAGCAGCTTAACGACTAGCGGGTATCAAGAGACCCAGTACTTC.

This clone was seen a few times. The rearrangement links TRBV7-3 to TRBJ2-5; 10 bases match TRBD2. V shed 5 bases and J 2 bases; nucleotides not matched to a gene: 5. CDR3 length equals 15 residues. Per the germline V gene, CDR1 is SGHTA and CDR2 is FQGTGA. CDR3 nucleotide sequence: TGTGCCAGCAGCCGGGGACTAGCGCGTCAAGAGACCCAGTACTTC. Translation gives CASSRGLARQETQYF.

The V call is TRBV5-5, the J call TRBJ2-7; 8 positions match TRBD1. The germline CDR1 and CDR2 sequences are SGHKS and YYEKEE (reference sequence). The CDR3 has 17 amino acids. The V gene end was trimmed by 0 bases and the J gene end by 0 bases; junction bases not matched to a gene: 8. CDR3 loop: CASSLALTGASSYEQYF. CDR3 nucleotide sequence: TGTGCCAGCAGCTTGGCCCTGACAGGGGCGAGCTCCTACGAGCAGTACTTC. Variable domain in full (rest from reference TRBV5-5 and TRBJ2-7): DAGVTQSPTHLIKTRGQQVTLRCSPISGHKSVSWYQQVLGQGPQFIFQYYEKEERGRGNFPDRFSARQFPNYSSELNVNALLLGDSALYLCASSLALTGASSYEQYFGPGTRLTVT.

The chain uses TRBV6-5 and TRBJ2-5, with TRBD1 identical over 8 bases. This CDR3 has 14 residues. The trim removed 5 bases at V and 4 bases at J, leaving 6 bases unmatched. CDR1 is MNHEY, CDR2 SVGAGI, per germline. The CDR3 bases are TGTGCCAGCAGTCAAGACAGGGGTTTAGAGACCCAGTACTTC. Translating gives CASSQDRGLETQYF.

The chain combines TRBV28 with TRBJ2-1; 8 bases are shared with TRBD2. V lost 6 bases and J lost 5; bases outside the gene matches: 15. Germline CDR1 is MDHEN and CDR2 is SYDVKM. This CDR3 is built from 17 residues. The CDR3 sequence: CASSPGLGSGVHNEQFF. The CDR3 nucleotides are TGTGCCAGCAGCCCAGGATTAGGTAGCGGGGTTCACAATGAGCAGTTCTTC.

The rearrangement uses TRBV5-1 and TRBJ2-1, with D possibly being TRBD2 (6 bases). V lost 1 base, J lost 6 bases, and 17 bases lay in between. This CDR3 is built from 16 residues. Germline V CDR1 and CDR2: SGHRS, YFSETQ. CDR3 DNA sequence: TGCGCCAGCAGCTTGCAGGCGGGGAGAGCCCTCAATGAGCAGTTCTTC. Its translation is CASSLQAGRALNEQFF.

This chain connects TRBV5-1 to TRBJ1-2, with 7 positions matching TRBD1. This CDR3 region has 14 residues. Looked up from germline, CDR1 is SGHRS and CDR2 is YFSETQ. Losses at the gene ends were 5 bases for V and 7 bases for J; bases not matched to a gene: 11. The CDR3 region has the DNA TGCGCCAGCAGGGGCGACAGGGATGAGCCTGGCTACACCTTC. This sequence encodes CASRGDRDEPGYTF.

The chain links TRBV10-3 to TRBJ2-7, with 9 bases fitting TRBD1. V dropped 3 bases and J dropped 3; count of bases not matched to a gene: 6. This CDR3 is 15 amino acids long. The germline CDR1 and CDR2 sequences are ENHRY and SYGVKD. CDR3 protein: CAISDSGQGGYEQYF. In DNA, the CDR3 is TGTGCCATCAGTGATTCGGGACAGGGAGGCTACGAGCAGTACTTC.

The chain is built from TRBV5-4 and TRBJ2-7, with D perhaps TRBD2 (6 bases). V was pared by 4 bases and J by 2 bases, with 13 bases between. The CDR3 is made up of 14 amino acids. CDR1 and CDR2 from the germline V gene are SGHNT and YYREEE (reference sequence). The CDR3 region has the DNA TGTGCCAGCAGCGAATCCGGGACTCCCTACGAGCAGTACTTC. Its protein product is CASSESGTPYEQYF.

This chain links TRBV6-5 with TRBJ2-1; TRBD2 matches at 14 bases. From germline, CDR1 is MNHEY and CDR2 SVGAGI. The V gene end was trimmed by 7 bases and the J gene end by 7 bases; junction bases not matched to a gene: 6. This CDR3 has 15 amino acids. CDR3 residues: CASTLGTSGSNEQFF. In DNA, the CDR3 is TGTGCCAGCACCCTCGGGACTAGCGGGAGTAATGAGCAGTTCTTC.

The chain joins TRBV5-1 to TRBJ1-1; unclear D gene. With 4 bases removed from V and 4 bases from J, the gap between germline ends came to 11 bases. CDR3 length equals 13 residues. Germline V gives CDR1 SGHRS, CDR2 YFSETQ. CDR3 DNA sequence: TGCGCCAGCAGCCCGGTGGAGTTCACTGAAGCTTTCTTT. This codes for CASSPVEFTEAFF.

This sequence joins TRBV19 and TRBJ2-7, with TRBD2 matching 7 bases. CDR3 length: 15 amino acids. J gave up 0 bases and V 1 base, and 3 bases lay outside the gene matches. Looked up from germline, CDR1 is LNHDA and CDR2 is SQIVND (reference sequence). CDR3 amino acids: CASSIAGGSSYEQYF. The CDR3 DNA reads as TGTGCCAGTAGTATAGCCGGCGGGAGCTCCTACGAGCAGTACTTC.

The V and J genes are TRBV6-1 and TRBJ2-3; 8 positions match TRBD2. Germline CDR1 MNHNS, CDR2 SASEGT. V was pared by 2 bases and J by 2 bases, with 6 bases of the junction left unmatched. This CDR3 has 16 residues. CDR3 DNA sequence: TGTGCCAGCAGTGAACTCTTGCGGGGGGTCACAGATACGCAGTATTTT. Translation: CASSELLRGVTDTQYF.

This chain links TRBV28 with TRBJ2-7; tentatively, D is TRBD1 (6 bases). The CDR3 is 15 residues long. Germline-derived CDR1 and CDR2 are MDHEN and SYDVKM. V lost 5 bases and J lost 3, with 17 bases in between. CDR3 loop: CASSPGDIADYEQYF. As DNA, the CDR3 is TGTGCCAGCAGTCCCGGGGACATTGCGGACTACGAGCAGTACTTC.

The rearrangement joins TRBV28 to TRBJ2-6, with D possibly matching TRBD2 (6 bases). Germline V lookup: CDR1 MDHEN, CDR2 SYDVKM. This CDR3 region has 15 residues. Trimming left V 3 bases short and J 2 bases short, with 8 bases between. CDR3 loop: CASSLGGTGANVLTF. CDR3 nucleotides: TGTGCCAGCAGTTTGGGGGGAACTGGGGCCAACGTCCTGACTTTC.

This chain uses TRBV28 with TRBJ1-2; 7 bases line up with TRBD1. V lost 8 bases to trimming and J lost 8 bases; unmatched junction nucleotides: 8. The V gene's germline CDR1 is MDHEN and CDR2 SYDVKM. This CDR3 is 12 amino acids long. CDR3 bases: TGTGCCAGCGGACAGACAGGGCGCGGCTACACCTTC. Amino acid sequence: CASGQTGRGYTF.

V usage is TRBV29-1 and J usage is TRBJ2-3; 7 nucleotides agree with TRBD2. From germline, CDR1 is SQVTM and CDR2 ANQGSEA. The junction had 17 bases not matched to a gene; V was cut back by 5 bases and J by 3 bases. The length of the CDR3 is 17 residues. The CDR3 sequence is CSVKWGGGGLITDTQYF. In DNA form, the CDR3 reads TGCAGCGTTAAGTGGGGCGGGGGAGGCTTAATAACAGATACGCAGTATTTT.

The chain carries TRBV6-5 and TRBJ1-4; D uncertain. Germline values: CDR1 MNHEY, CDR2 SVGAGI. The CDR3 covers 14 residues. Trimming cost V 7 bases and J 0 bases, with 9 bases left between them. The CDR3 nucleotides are TGTGCCAGCACAGCGCGAGCAACTAATGAAAAACTGTTTTTT. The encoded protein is CASTARATNEKLFF.

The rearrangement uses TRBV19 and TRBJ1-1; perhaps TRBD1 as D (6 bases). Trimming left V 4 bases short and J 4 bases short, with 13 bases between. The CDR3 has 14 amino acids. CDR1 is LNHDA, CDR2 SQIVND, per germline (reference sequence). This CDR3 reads CASSRQEPSTEAFF. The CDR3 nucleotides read TGTGCCAGTAGTAGACAGGAACCGAGCACTGAAGCTTTCTTT.

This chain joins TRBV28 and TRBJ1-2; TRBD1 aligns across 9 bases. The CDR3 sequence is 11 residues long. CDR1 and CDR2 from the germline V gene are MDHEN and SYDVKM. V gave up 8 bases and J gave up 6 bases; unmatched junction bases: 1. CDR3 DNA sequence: TGTGCCAGCGGACAGGGGAATGGCTACACCTTC. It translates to CASGQGNGYTF.

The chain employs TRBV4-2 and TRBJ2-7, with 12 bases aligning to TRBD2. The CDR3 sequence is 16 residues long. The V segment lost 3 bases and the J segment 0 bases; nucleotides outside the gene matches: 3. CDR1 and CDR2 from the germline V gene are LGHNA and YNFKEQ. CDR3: CASSQASGRVSYEQYF. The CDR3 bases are TGTGCCAGCAGCCAGGCTAGCGGGAGGGTCTCCTACGAGCAGTACTTC.